A selection of T cell receptor beta chains follows, all from one sample in a study of Ad26.COV2.S vaccination and SARS-CoV-2 variants. The protocol was immunoSEQ multiplex PCR, while the TCRdb copy is restricted to in-frame clones and leaves out a portion. The sample carries 400,000 to 500,000 clones, 75% to 90% recorded once. The source material was peripheral blood, sampled in a trial of Ad26.COV2.S vaccine versus placebo. The receptors shown here come from a person between 18 and 65 years old who received the Ad26.COV2.S COVID-19 vaccine or a placebo. The conserved cysteine and the conserved F or W are not part of the CDR3 here.

J gene,V gene,CDR3 protein
TRBJ2-1,TRBV7-7,ASSLEVHNEQF
TRBJ1-2,TRBV18,ASSPGEGQGGGGYT
TRBJ2-1,TRBV7-9,ASSFSRNEQF
TRBJ1-5,TRBV9,ASSGDPHSNQPQH
TRBJ2-2,TRBV5-1,ASSFDSNTGELF
TRBJ2-1,TRBV9,ASSPNQGQYNEQF
TRBJ2-5,TRBV5-4,ASSLGQLQETQY
TRBJ1-2,TRBV10-3,AISGAGYGYT
TRBJ2-1,TRBV13,ASSLRLDSFNEQF
TRBJ2-2,TRBV11-3,ASSRNNRAVTGELF
TRBJ2-6,TRBV14,ASSRFDGANVLT
TRBJ1-2,TRBV3-1/TRBV3-2,ASSRAGVYGYT
TRBJ2-6,TRBV19,ASSTHYRLNSGANVLT
TRBJ2-5,TRBV20-1,SASGAGTQY
TRBJ1-4,TRBV4-2,ASSSREGEKLF